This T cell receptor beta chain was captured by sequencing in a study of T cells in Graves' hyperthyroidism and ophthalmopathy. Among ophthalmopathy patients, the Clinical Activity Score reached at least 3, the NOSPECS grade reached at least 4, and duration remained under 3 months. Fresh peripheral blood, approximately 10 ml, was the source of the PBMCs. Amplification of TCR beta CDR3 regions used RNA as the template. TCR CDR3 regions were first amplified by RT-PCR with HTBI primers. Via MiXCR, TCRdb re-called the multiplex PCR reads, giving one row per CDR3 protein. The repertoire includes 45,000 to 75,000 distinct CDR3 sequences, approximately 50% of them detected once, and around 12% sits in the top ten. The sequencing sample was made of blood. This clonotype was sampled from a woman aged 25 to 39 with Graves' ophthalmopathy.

CDR3 protein: CAWRTLGGRGLLNSPLHF. CDR3 coding DNA: TGTGCCTGGAGGACCCTGGGGGGGAGAGGGCTCCTTAATTCACCCCTCCACTTT. The gene calls are TRBV19 and TRBJ1-6, with D perhaps matching TRBD1 (5 bases). Germline lookup yields CDR1 LNHDA and CDR2 SQIVND (reference sequence). V was shortened by 11 bases and J by 6 bases, with 29 bases between the two germline ends. CDR3 length equals 18 residues.